This T cell receptor beta chain was identified in a study of T cell responses to AZD1222 COVID-19 vaccine. Concerning this clone itself: Its antigen remains unknown.

The CDR3 covers 13 residues. With 1 base removed from V and 3 bases from J, the gap between germline ends came to 4 bases. The germline gives CDR1 SGDLS, CDR2 YYNGEE. Assay: immunoSEQ multiplex PCR; the TCRdb copy retains only in-frame clones and omits some. Here the sample spans tens of thousands of clones, around 83% being singletons. Whole-study results and caveats: Regions 160-218 and 743-854 held dominance among vaccine-associated CD4 TCRs, which spanned spike.

The sequenced sample was peripheral blood, obtained on day 0 of AZD1222 vaccination. The rearrangement joins TRBV9 to TRBJ2-2; D unclear. The TCR sequence derives from an adult in good health. The CDR3 DNA reads as TGTGCCAGCAGCGTACTGTACACCGGGGAGCTGTTTTTT. This sequence encodes CASSVLYTGELFF.